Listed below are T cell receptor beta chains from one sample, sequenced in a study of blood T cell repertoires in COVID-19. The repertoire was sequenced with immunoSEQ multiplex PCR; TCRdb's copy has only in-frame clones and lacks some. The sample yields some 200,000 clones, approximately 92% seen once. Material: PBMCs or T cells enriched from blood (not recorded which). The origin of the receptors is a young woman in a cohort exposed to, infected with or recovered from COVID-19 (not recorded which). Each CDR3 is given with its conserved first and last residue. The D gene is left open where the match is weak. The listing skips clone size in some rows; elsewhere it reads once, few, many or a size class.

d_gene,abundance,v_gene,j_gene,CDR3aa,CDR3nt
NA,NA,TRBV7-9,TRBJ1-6,CASSFYYNSPLHF,TGTGCCAGCAGCTTCTATTATAATTCACCCCTCCACTTT
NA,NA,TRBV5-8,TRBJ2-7,CASSLGGRPEDEQYF,TGTGCCAGCAGCTTGGGAGGGCGTCCCGAGGACGAGCAGTACTTC
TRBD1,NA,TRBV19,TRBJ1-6,CASSMDRANSPLHF,TGTGCCAGTAGTATGGACAGGGCGAATTCACCCCTCCACTTT
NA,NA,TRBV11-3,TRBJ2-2,CASSLLIGAAGELFF,TGTGCCAGCAGCTTGCTGATTGGGGCGGCCGGGGAGCTGTTTTTT
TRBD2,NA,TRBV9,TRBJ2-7,CASSVASGGGYEQYF,TGTGCCAGCAGCGTAGCTAGCGGGGGCGGCTACGAGCAGTACTTC
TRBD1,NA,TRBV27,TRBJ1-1,CASSSRTGLQGEAFF,TGTGCCAGCAGCTCCCGGACAGGGCTGCAAGGTGAAGCTTTCTTT
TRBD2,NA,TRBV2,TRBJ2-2,CASRGTSGSDTGELFF,TGTGCCAGCAGGGGGACTAGCGGGAGTGACACCGGGGAGCTGTTTTTT
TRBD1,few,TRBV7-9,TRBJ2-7,CASSGSPGQGTYEQYF,TGTGCCAGCAGCGGGAGCCCGGGACAGGGGACCTACGAGCAGTACTTC
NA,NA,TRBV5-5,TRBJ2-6,CASRPDSSGANVLTF,TGTGCCAGCAGGCCAGACAGCTCTGGGGCCAACGTCCTGACTTTC
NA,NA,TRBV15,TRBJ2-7,CATSTTSGRHEQYF,TGTGCCACCAGCACGACCTCAGGGAGGCACGAGCAGTACTTC
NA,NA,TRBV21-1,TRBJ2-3,CASSKGQGKDTQYF,TGTGCCAGCAGCAAAGGTCAGGGGAAAGATACGCAGTATTTT
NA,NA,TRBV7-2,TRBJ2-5,CASSFRGGPQETQYF,TGTGCCAGCAGCTTTCGCGGGGGCCCACAAGAGACCCAGTACTTC
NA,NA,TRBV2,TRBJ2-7,CARSTGTYEQYF,TGTGCCAGGAGCACAGGGACCTACGAGCAGTACTTC
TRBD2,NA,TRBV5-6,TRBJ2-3,CASSLAQRGVTDTQYF,TGTGCCAGCAGCTTGGCCCAGCGGGGGGTCACAGATACGCAGTATTTT
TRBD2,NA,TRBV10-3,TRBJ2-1,CAIGRGSSYNEQFF,TGTGCCATCGGGAGGGGTAGCTCCTACAATGAGCAGTTCTTC
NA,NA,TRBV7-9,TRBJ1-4,CASSLEGRGRRELFF,TGTGCCAGCAGCTTGGAGGGTAGGGGAAGGCGGGAACTGTTTTTT
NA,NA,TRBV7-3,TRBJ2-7,CASSFRGEQYF,TGTGCCAGCAGCTTCCGGGGCGAGCAGTACTTC
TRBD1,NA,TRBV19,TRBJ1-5,CASRPDRVGLRPQHF,TGTGCCAGCCGACCGGACAGGGTAGGTTTGAGGCCCCAGCATTTT
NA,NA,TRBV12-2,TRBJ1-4,CASRLAAQAEPEKLFF,TGTGCAAGTCGCTTAGCCGCACAGGCTGAACCTGAAAAACTGTTTTTT
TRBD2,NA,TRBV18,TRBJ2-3,CASSPSSGGGSSTDTQYF,TGTGCCAGCTCACCATCCTCGGGGGGGGGCTCGTCCACAGATACGCAGTATTTT
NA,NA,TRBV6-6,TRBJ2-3,CASSRLEGGTDTQYF,TGTGCCAGCAGCCGCCTTGAGGGGGGCACAGATACGCAGTATTTT
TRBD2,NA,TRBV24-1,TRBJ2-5,CATRVPGLALFGETQYF,TGTGCCACCAGAGTTCCGGGACTAGCCCTTTTTGGGGAGACCCAGTACTTC